Listed below are T cell receptor beta chains from one sample, sequenced in a study of CD8 T cells in ankylosing spondylitis. Each CDR3 protein is one row after TCRdb ran MiXCR on the 5' RACE reads. The sample has a few hundred thousand distinct CDR3 sequences, less than 25% seen once. Sequenced sample: blood, either unsorted or a sorted T cell fraction (not recorded which). The receptors shown here come from a female donor with ankylosing spondylitis or in good health (not recorded which). Both conserved end residues are part of each CDR3. Fields, in order: D gene, clone size, J gene, V gene, CDR3 length, CDR3 DNA, CDR3 protein. A D gene is named only where the DNA matches it firmly. Size tells how often a clone was seen (once, few, many) or the class of an expanded clone, and some rows leave it out.

-,-,TRBJ2-3,TRBV4-2,14,TGTGCCAGCAGCCAAGAGTGGAGCACAGATACGCAGTATTTT,CASSQEWSTDTQYF
-,-,TRBJ2-1,TRBV5-1,15,TGCGCCAGCAGCTTGGATGGGACTGTGTACAATGAGCAGTTCTTC,CASSLDGTVYNEQFF
-,-,TRBJ2-1,TRBV20-1,14,TGCAGTGCTTGGTTGGGACACCTATACAATGAGCAGTTCTTC,CSAWLGHLYNEQFF
-,-,TRBJ1-1,TRBV18,12,TGTGCCAGCTCACGGGAACAGGGAGAAGCTTTCTTT,CASSREQGEAFF
TRBD1,-,TRBJ2-7,TRBV20-1,14,TGCAGTGCTAGAGATCCGGGACAGGGCTACGAGCAGTACTTC,CSARDPGQGYEQYF
-,many,TRBJ2-7,TRBV20-1,13,TGCAGTGCTATGGCAGACGGGGCCTACGAGCAGTACTTC,CSAMADGAYEQYF
-,few,TRBJ2-3,TRBV27,13,TGTGCCAGCAGTTTAGGGGTTACAGATACGCAGTATTTT,CASSLGVTDTQYF
-,many,TRBJ1-1,TRBV20-1,13,TGCAGTGCCACCGGGACACTGAACACTGAAGCTTTCTTT,CSATGTLNTEAFF
TRBD1,few,TRBJ2-1,TRBV29-1,15,TGCAGCGTCTTAGGGACAGTCGTACTCTACAATGAGCAGTTCTTC,CSVLGTVVLYNEQFF
TRBD1,few,TRBJ2-5,TRBV5-1,14,TGCGCCAGCAGCTTTGGTGGGACAGAAGAGACCCAGTACTTC,CASSFGGTEETQYF
-,few,TRBJ2-1,TRBV27,14,TGTGCCAGCAGCTTTGGGACTCCGCCCAATGAGCAGTTCTTC,CASSFGTPPNEQFF
-,few,TRBJ2-6,TRBV5-1,15,TGCGCCAGCAGCTCATCTGGGGCCGGGGCCAACGTCCTGACTTTC,CASSSSGAGANVLTF
TRBD2,-,TRBJ2-7,TRBV6-1,15,TGTGCCAGCAGACCTACCCCTAGCGGGGTCTACGAGCAGTACTTC,CASRPTPSGVYEQYF
TRBD2,-,TRBJ2-1,TRBV19,16,TGTGCCAGTAGTCCCCTAGCGGGAGAAGGTTACAATGAGCAGTTCTTC,CASSPLAGEGYNEQFF
-,once,TRBJ1-2,TRBV30,15,TGTGCCTGGAGTGATGGCCTGGGGGGCGTCTATGGCTACACCTTC,CAWSDGLGGVYGYTF
-,few,TRBJ2-1,TRBV20-1,15,TGCAGTGCCCTTCCCCCCCGGGAGAAGTGGAATGAGCAGTTCTTC,CSALPPREKWNEQFF
-,-,TRBJ2-7,TRBV19,14,TGTGCCAGTAGTATCGCCTGGGGGGTCTACGAGCAGTACTTC,CASSIAWGVYEQYF
-,many,TRBJ1-2,TRBV29-1,14,TGCAGCGTTGGCCAAAGTGGGGGCACATATGGCTACACCTTC,CSVGQSGGTYGYTF
-,few,TRBJ2-7,TRBV12-3/TRBV12-4,14,TGTGCCAGCAGTTTCCGAGCGGCCTCCTACGAGCAGTACTTC,CASSFRAASYEQYF
TRBD2,few,TRBJ2-3,TRBV20-1,19,TGCAGTGCTCCAAGCAGGGCGGGAGGGCCCACCACACACACAGATACGCAGTATTTT,CSAPSRAGGPTTHTDTQYF
-,few,TRBJ1-3,TRBV18,15,TGTGCCAGCTCACCACAGGGGACTCCTGGAAACACCATATATTTT,CASSPQGTPGNTIYF
-,-,TRBJ2-2,TRBV12-3/TRBV12-4,13,TGTGCCAGCAAGGGCCGGGGCACCGGGGAGCTGTTTTTT,CASKGRGTGELFF
-,-,TRBJ2-7,TRBV27,14,TGTGCCAGCAGTTTAAAAGCGGAAGGCTACGAGCAGTACTTC,CASSLKAEGYEQYF
TRBD1,few,TRBJ1-1,TRBV7-2,15,TGTGCCAGCAGCACCGACAGGGGATCTGTCACTGAAGCTTTCTTT,CASSTDRGSVTEAFF
-,-,TRBJ1-2,TRBV9,16,TGTGCCAGCAGCGGGCTAAGTAACCTCTCCTACTATGGCTACACCTTC,CASSGLSNLSYYGYTF
TRBD2,-,TRBJ2-1,TRBV20-1,15,TGCAGTGCTAGACGTCGGGAGGGCCTAGTAAATGAGCAGTTCTTC,CSARRREGLVNEQFF
-,many,TRBJ2-7,TRBV11-2,13,TGTGCCAGCAGCTTACAGAGGGCCGACGAGCAGTACTTC,CASSLQRADEQYF
-,few,TRBJ2-1,TRBV24-1,14,TGTGCCACCAGTGATAGCCCAGGTAGCGATGAGCAGTTCTTC,CATSDSPGSDEQFF
-,few,TRBJ2-5,TRBV5-5,14,TGTGCCAGCAGCTTGTTGTGGGTGGGAGAGACCCAGTACTTC,CASSLLWVGETQYF
-,few,TRBJ2-5,TRBV20-1,12,TGCAGTGCTAGATCGGTGCAGGAGGACCAGTACTTC,CSARSVQEDQYF
TRBD2,-,TRBJ2-1,TRBV11-3,16,TGTGCCAGCAGCTTAGGGGTAGCGGGAGAGGACAATGAGCAGTTCTTC,CASSLGVAGEDNEQFF
-,-,TRBJ2-7,TRBV20-1,13,TGCAGTGCCCTTGCGGGGCCCTCTCGGGAGCAGTACTTC,CSALAGPSREQYF
TRBD2,-,TRBJ2-7,TRBV20-1,16,TGCAGTGCTAGAGATCAGGCACAAGCGGGAGGGCGGGAGCAGTACTTC,CSARDQAQAGGREQYF
-,few,TRBJ2-1,TRBV20-1,14,TGCAGTGCTGGGGGGACAGTCTCCTACAATGAGCAGTTCTTC,CSAGGTVSYNEQFF
-,-,TRBJ2-1,TRBV7-2,16,TGTGCCAGCAGCATTCTCGACGGGAGCTCCTACAATGAGCAGTTCTTC,CASSILDGSSYNEQFF
TRBD2,many,TRBJ2-7,TRBV20-1,10,TGCAGTGCTGAGCGGGAGGAGCAGTACTTC,CSAEREEQYF
TRBD2,-,TRBJ2-7,TRBV20-1,14,TGCAGTGCTAGTGGCGGGAGGGCCATTTACGAGCAGTACTTC,CSASGGRAIYEQYF
TRBD1,few,TRBJ2-7,TRBV6-1,16,TGTGCCAGCAGTACGACCCAGGGACAGTTACTCTACGAGCAGTACTTC,CASSTTQGQLLYEQYF